This T cell receptor beta chain was identified during a study of blood T cells in healthy people across ages. Through a sample-barcoded 5' primer and a J-beta primer mix, a second PCR was run for roughly 6 to 11 cycles. TCRdb redid the calling of the 5' RACE reads with MiXCR, one entry per CDR3 protein. The sample holds about 1.5 million distinct CDR3 sequences, approximately 40% seen once. V lost 7 bases and J lost 4; bases outside the gene matches: 7. The CDR3 covers 14 residues. Per the germline V gene, CDR1 is SQVTM and CDR2 is ANQGSEA. The specimen was blood. The V and J genes are TRBV29-1 and TRBJ2-3, with 11 bases identical to TRBD2. This TCR came from a woman under 30 in good health. In DNA, the CDR3 is TGCAGCGGAGAGACTAGCGGGGTTTCAGATACGCAGTATTTT. It encodes CSGETSGVSDTQYF.